Below, 3 T cell receptor beta chains from the same sample are listed, as sequenced in a study of T cell repertoires in ileal Crohn's disease. TCRdb's copy holds only in-frame clones and misses some; the assay was immunoSEQ multiplex PCR. The sample lists 4,000 to 6,000 clones; around 73% were seen once. The sequencing sample was made of ileal tissue. All receptors derive from an adult with Crohn's disease.

The chain uses TRBV19 and TRBJ1-2; D ambiguous. Germline V CDR1 and CDR2: LNHDA, SQIVND (reference sequence). V dropped 3 bases and J dropped 4 bases, with 15 bases sitting between them. This CDR3 spans 15 amino acids. The CDR3 protein is CASSINAQRPYGYTF. The CDR3 region has the DNA TGTGCCAGTAGTATTAATGCGCAGAGGCCCTATGGCTACACCTTC.

V gene TRBV5-4 combines with J gene TRBJ2-2; TRBD1 matches 10 bases. Germline CDR1 and CDR2: SGHNT and YYREEE (reference sequence). The J segment lost 7 bases and the V segment lost 0 bases, leaving 3 bases of the junction unmatched. This CDR3 has 15 amino acids. The CDR3 protein is CASSLGTGGIGELFF. CDR3 nucleotides: TGTGCCAGCAGCTTGGGGACAGGGGGGATCGGGGAGCTGTTTTTT.

This chain joins TRBV9 and TRBJ1-1; D gene unclear. CDR1 and CDR2 from the germline V gene are SGDLS and YYNGEE. Trimming took off 0 bases at V and 0 bases at J, with 6 bases between the two ends. The CDR3 consists of 14 residues. The CDR3 DNA sequence: TGTGCCAGCAGCGTAGCGAGTGTGAACACTGAAGCTTTCTTT. Its protein product is CASSVASVNTEAFF.